This entry features one T cell receptor (beta chain) sequence. Its antigen remains unidentified. CDR3 length: 18 amino acids. V lost 5 bases and J lost 2; bases outside the gene matches: 14. From germline, CDR1 is SGHAT and CDR2 FQDESV (reference sequence). The data derive from a study of CD8 T cells in ankylosing spondylitis. TCR beta libraries were made by quantitative 5'-RACE with molecular barcodes. In TCRdb, the 5' RACE reads were re-called with MiXCR into one record per CDR3 protein. This table holds 200,000 to 250,000 distinct CDR3 sequences, 8% to 11% found once. Study observations and caveats: Reportedly, significant enrichment of disease-linked clones occurred in matched ankylosing spondylitis synovial fluid.

The sequenced material came from blood, either unsorted or a sorted T cell fraction (not recorded which). The rearrangement joins TRBV11-1 to TRBJ2-5; TRBD1 matches at 10 bases. The source of this sequence is a male donor with ankylosing spondylitis or in good health (not recorded which). The CDR3 is CASSPPRTGGIGQETQYF. The CDR3 bases are TGTGCCAGCAGCCCCCCGAGGACAGGGGGGATCGGTCAAGAGACCCAGTACTTC.